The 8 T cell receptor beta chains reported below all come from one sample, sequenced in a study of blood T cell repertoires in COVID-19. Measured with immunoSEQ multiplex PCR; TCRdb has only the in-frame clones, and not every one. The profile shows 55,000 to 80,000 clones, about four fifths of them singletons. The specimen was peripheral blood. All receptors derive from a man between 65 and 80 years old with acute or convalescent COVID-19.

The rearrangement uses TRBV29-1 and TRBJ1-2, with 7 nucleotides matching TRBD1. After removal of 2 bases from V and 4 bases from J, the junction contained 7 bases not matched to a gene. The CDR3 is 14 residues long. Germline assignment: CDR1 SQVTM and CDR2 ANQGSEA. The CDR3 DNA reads TGCAGCGTTGAATTGGCGACAGGGATCTATGGCTACACCTTC. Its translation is CSVELATGIYGYTF.

In DNA, the CDR3 is TGTGCCAGTAGTATATTTCGGGGGGGATCCAATCAGCCCCAGCATTTT. The encoded protein is CASSIFRGGSNQPQHF. The chain recombines TRBV19 with TRBJ1-5; TRBD1 is a possible D gene (5 bases). Trimming shortened V by 2 bases and J by 3 bases, and 14 bases separated the two germline ends. Germline V gene data show CDR1 as LNHDA and CDR2 as SQIVND (reference sequence). The CDR3 is 16 amino acids.

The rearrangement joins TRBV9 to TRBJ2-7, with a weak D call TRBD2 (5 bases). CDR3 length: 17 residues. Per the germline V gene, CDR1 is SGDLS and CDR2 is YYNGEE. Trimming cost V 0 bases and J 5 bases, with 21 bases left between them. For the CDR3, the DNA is TGTGCCAGCAGCGTAGATCCCGCGGAGGCCCAGGTGAACGAGCAGTACTTC. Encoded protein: CASSVDPAEAQVNEQYF.

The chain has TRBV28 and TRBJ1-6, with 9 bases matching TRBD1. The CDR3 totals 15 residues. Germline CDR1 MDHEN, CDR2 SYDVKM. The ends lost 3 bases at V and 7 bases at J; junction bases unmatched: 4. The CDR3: CASSFSTGGNSPLHF. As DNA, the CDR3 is TGTGCCAGCAGTTTTTCGACAGGGGGGAATTCACCCCTCCACTTT.

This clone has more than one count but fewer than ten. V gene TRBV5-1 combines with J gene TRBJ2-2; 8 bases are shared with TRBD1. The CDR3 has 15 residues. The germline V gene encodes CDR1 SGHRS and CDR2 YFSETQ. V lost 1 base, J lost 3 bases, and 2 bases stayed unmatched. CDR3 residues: CASSLYRGDTGELFF. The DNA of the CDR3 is TGCGCCAGCAGCTTGTACAGGGGGGACACCGGGGAGCTGTTTTTT.

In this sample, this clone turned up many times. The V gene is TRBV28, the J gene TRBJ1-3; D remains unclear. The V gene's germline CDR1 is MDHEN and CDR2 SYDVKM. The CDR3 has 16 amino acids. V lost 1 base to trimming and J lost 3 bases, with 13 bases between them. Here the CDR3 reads CASSLFVASGGNTIYF. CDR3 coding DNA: TGTGCCAGCAGTTTATTTGTGGCCTCGGGTGGAAACACCATATATTTT.

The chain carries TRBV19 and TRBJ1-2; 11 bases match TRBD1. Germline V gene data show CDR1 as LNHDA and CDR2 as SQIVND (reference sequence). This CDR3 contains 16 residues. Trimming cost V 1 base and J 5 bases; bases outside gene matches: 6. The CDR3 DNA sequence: TGTGCCAGTAGTATAGGGACAGGGGGCCGACGGTATGGCTACACCTTC. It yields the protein CASSIGTGGRRYGYTF. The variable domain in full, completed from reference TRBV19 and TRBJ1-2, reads DGGITQSPKYLFRKEGQNVTLSCEQNLNHDAMYWYRQDPGQGLRLIYYSQIVNDFQKGDIAEGYSVSREKKESFPLTVTSAQKNPTAFYLCASSIGTGGRRYGYTFGSGTRLTVV.

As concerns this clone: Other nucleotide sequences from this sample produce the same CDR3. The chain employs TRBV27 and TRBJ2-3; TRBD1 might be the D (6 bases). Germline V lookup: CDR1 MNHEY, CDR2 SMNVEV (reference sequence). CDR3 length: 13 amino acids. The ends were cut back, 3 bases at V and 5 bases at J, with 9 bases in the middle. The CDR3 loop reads CASSFRGGDTQYF. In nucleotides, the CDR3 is TGTGCCAGCAGTTTTAGAGGGGGAGATACGCAGTATTTT.